The 15 T cell receptor beta chains presented below share a single source sample, sequenced in a study of T cells in Graves' hyperthyroidism and ophthalmopathy. Researchers amplified the TCR beta CDR3 regions from RNA transcripts. The study used the HTBI primer set for a first-round RT-PCR of the TCR CDR3. A single record per CDR3 protein comes from TCRdb applying MiXCR to the multiplex PCR reads. The sample includes hundreds of thousands of distinct CDR3 sequences, approximately 20% seen only once; the top ten take over 55%. What was sequenced was blood. Receptor source: a man aged 25 to 40 with Graves' ophthalmopathy.

This clonotype has a single count. J is TRBJ2-5 and V is TRBV29-1; TRBD1 is a possible D gene (5 bases). V was pared by 5 bases and J by 5 bases, with 18 bases between. Germline lookup yields CDR1 SQVTM and CDR2 ANQGSEA. CDR3 length: 14 residues. CDR3 amino acids: CSVLGQGGWETQYF. CDR3 DNA sequence: TGCAGCGTTCTGGGGCAGGGCGGTTGGGAGACCCAGTACTTC.

Ten or more counts support this clonotype. The V gene is TRBV5-1, the J gene TRBJ2-7; 7 bases line up with TRBD1. The V gene's germline CDR1 is SGHRS and CDR2 YFSETQ. CDR3 length equals 15 residues. V lost 0 bases and J lost 3; bases outside the gene matches: 6. CDR3 sequence: CASSLVEGGGYEQYF. As DNA, the CDR3 is TGCGCCAGCAGCTTGGTTGAAGGGGGCGGCTACGAGCAGTACTTC.

This clonotype has a handful of counts. The V gene is TRBV20-1, the J gene TRBJ1-2, with 7 bases matching TRBD1. With 0 bases clipped from V and 4 bases from J, the junction kept 14 bases outside the gene matches. The germline V gene encodes CDR1 DFQATT and CDR2 SNEGSKA (reference sequence). The CDR3 is 17 amino acids. CDR3 bases: TGCAGTGCTAGAGAGGCAGGGGCCACAGGGGTGAGCTATGGCTACACCTTC. Translation: CSAREAGATGVSYGYTF.

The chain combines TRBV7-2 with TRBJ2-5, with D unclear. This CDR3 spans 11 amino acids. Trimming removed 5 bases from V and 6 bases from J, with 7 bases in between. CDR1 and CDR2 from the germline V gene are SGHTA and FQGNSA. In DNA form, the CDR3 reads TGTGCCAGCAGCCCCCTCAAGACCCAGTACTTC. This gives the protein CASSPLKTQYF. Filled out from reference TRBV7-2 and TRBJ2-5, the complete variable domain reads GAGVSQSPSNKVTEKGKDVELRCDPISGHTALYWYRQSLGQGLEFLIYFQGNSAPDKSGLPSDRFSAERTGGSVSTLTIQRTQQEDSAVYLCASSPLKTQYFGPGTRLLVL.

Many counts were recorded for this clonotype. The chain couples TRBV28 to TRBJ1-3; no firm D call. The ends were cut back, 4 bases at V and 0 bases at J, with 13 bases in the middle. The germline CDR1 and CDR2 sequences are MDHEN and SYDVKM. The CDR3 loop spans 16 amino acids. DNA of the CDR3: TGTGCCAGCAGTTCGAACGGGTGGAACTCTGGAAACACCATATATTTT. Translating gives CASSSNGWNSGNTIYF. The variable domain in full, with the rest retrieved from reference TRBV28 and TRBJ1-3, is DVKVTQSSRYLVKRTGEKVFLECVQDMDHENMFWYRQDPGLGLRLIYFSYDVKMKEKGDIPEGYSVSREKKERFSLILESASTNQTSMYLCASSSNGWNSGNTIYFGEGSWLTVV.

V and J are TRBV20-1 and TRBJ2-5, with 11 bases identical to TRBD2. Germline V gene data show CDR1 as DFQATT and CDR2 as SNEGSKA (reference sequence). CDR3 size: 17 residues. J was trimmed by 1 base and V by 3 bases; bases with no gene match: 10. CDR3 region: CSARPLAGGSTQETQYF. CDR3 sequence (DNA): TGCAGTGCTAGGCCTCTAGCGGGGGGATCCACCCAAGAGACCCAGTACTTC.

As concerns this clonotype: The missing conserved phenylalanine or tryptophan at the end of this CDR3 makes a read error likely. The chain is built from TRBV2 and TRBJ2-3; D is undetermined. Trimming removed 5 bases from V and 4 bases from J, with 7 bases in between. CDR3 length: 12 amino acids. CDR1 SNHLY and CDR2 FYNNEI come from the germline V gene. The CDR3 DNA reads TGTGCCAGCAGTTTAGCTGCAGATACGCAGTATTCT. Translation gives CASSLAADTQYS.

This clonotype was observed at least ten times. The V gene is TRBV11-3, the J gene TRBJ2-1; TRBD1 aligns across 9 bases. Losses at the gene ends were 4 bases for V and 7 bases for J; bases not matched to a gene: 8. Germline loops: CDR1 SGHNT, CDR2 YENEEA. The CDR3 has 15 residues. The CDR3 sequence is CASSWRTGVMNEQFF. The CDR3 bases are TGTGCCAGCAGCTGGAGGACAGGGGTGATGAATGAGCAGTTCTTC.

This rearrangement joins TRBV12-3 or TRBV12-4 to TRBJ2-1, with 7 bases that match TRBD1. The CDR3 loop spans 13 amino acids. The ends lost 6 bases at V and 8 bases at J; junction bases unmatched: 7. The CDR3 here is CASRQTGIHEQFF. The CDR3 nucleotides read TGTGCCAGCAGACAGACAGGGATCCATGAGCAGTTCTTC.

The sample holds many counts of this clonotype. The chain carries TRBV5-1 and TRBJ2-2; a weak D match, TRBD2 (6 bases). Trimming pared 3 bases from V and 6 bases from J, leaving 12 bases between. Germline CDR1 and CDR2: SGHRS and YFSETQ. The CDR3 totals 14 residues. For the CDR3, the DNA is TGCGCCAGCAGCTCGTGGGGGGACCCCGGGGAGCTGTTTTTT. It codes for CASSSWGDPGELFF.

V gene TRBV7-2 combines with J gene TRBJ2-7; 8 positions agree with TRBD2. CDR1 is SGHTA, CDR2 FQGNSA, per germline. CDR3 length equals 15 residues. V shed 3 bases, J shed 7 bases, and the junction held 11 bases outside the gene matches. The CDR3 nucleotides are TGTGCCAGCAGCTTCCGGGGGGGGCAGAGGCGGGAGCAGTACTTC. Translated, it gives CASSFRGGQRREQYF. Using reference TRBV7-2 and TRBJ2-7 for the parts outside the CDR3, the full variable domain is GAGVSQSPSNKVTEKGKDVELRCDPISGHTALYWYRQSLGQGLEFLIYFQGNSAPDKSGLPSDRFSAERTGGSVSTLTIQRTQQEDSAVYLCASSFRGGQRREQYFGPGTRLTVT.

The chain recombines TRBV11-3 with TRBJ2-7; D is unclear. Germline assignment: CDR1 SGHNT and CDR2 YENEEA. The V end lost 0 bases, the J end lost 2 bases, and 14 bases lay between the germline ends. The CDR3 consists of 16 residues. The CDR3 sequence is CASSLDSSVRTYEQYF. The CDR3 DNA reads as TGTGCCAGCAGCTTAGACTCTAGTGTCAGAACCTACGAGCAGTACTTC.

In its sample, this clonotype was seen a few times. The rearrangement joins TRBV6-1 to TRBJ2-1; D possibly uses TRBD1 or TRBD2 (5 bases each). Germline V lookup: CDR1 MNHNS, CDR2 SASEGT. V was trimmed by 5 bases and J by 0 bases, leaving 14 bases between them. There are 16 residues in the CDR3. CDR3 loop: CASSIGTVSSYNEQFF. The CDR3 coding sequence is TGTGCCAGCAGTATTGGGACCGTTAGCTCCTACAATGAGCAGTTCTTC.

This clonotype was detected ten times or more. The chain is built from TRBV6-2 or TRBV6-3 and TRBJ2-1; D possibly corresponds to TRBD2 (5 bases). V shed 2 bases and J shed 0 bases, with 17 bases lying between them. Germline CDR1 is MNHEY and CDR2 is SVGEGT. The CDR3 is 18 residues long. CDR3 sequence reads: CASSYPLYGESSYNEQFF. In DNA, the CDR3 is TGTGCCAGCAGTTACCCACTATACGGGGAGAGCTCCTACAATGAGCAGTTCTTC.

There are many counts of this clonotype. This chain connects TRBV28 to TRBJ1-5; D gene uncertain. Germline CDR1 reads MDHEN; CDR2 reads SYDVKM. Trimming stripped 5 bases from V and 5 bases from J, with 7 bases between. CDR3 length: 12 residues. Here the CDR3 reads CASSPFDQPQHF. CDR3 DNA sequence: TGTGCCAGCAGTCCATTTGATCAGCCCCAGCATTTT. The full variable domain, completed using reference TRBV28 and TRBJ1-5, is DVKVTQSSRYLVKRTGEKVFLECVQDMDHENMFWYRQDPGLGLRLIYFSYDVKMKEKGDIPEGYSVSREKKERFSLILESASTNQTSMYLCASSPFDQPQHFGDGTRLSIL.